Below, one TCR beta chain is given with its context. This record comes from a study of blood T cell repertoires in COVID-19. Across the whole study: Samples taken during acute and convalescent COVID-19 were collected in the United States, Italy and Spain. PBMCs, B-cell-depleted T cells, or T cells were the source of the cDNA or gDNA that made up the material.

Enrolment of Seattle patients took place during active infection, and they were followed longitudinally. How the authors handled the data: Reference gene primer amplification gave estimated nucleated cell counts. Clones were sequenced by immunoSEQ multiplex PCR, and TCRdb holds only the in-frame ones, with some missing. For V, J and clone size, that table is used; D and trimming come from the DNA. This sample carries more than 75,000 clones, roughly 90% of them seen once, and the ten largest clones take less than 3%. The clonotype comes from a man aged 50 to 59 with COVID-19, enrolled during active disease. Sequencing was performed on peripheral blood.

For the CDR3, the DNA is TGCGCCAGCAGCTTCTCAGGGTCGAGCTCTGGAAACACCATATATTTT. Translation: CASSFSGSSSGNTIYF. The rearrangement uses TRBV5-1 and TRBJ1-3, with D possibly matching TRBD1 (5 bases). Trimming cost V 2 bases and J 0 bases, with 12 bases left between them. Germline values: CDR1 SGHRS, CDR2 YFSETQ. The CDR3 extends over 16 amino acids.